This T cell receptor beta chain was sequenced for a study of CD8 T cells in ankylosing spondylitis. Findings and caveats of the study: Earlier reports found some motif variants in synovial fluid and blood in reactive arthritis. Disease-associated clones were reportedly significantly overrepresented in matched ankylosing spondylitis synovial fluid.

Germline V CDR1 and CDR2: MNHEY, SVGAGI. The CDR3 has 11 residues. V was pared by 8 bases and J by 10 bases, with 11 bases between. TCRdb processed the 5' RACE reads anew with MiXCR; each CDR3 protein has one entry. The sample consists of more than 150,000 distinct CDR3 sequences, under 14% of them appearing once. Remarks on this clonotype: Its antigen is undetermined.

This TCR was sampled from a male donor with ankylosing spondylitis or in good health (not recorded which). The gene calls are TRBV6-5 and TRBJ1-4; D is possibly TRBD1 (5 bases). The specimen was blood, either unsorted or a sorted T cell fraction (not recorded which). Here the CDR3 reads CASRGGRKLFF. The CDR3 DNA is TGTGCCAGCCGCGGGGGTCGAAAACTGTTTTTT.